The 26 T cell receptor beta chains reported below all come from one sample, sequenced in a study of blood T cell repertoires in COVID-19 (dated by TCRdb to the early 2020s). Library construction relied on the immunoSEQ multiplex PCR assay. TCRdb obtained this table from immuneACCESS and retained in-frame rearrangements with V and J assigned. These tables miss some clones; where compared with another copy, unresolved V genes account for less than half of the shortfall, and the remainder is unexplained. The sample table contains around 700,000 clones; only one count was recorded for more than 80% of them. Roughly 0.25% of the sample is held by the ten biggest clonotypes. Sequencing used peripheral blood. Receptors originate from a woman younger than 35 with acute or convalescent COVID-19.

The rearrangement uses TRBV3-1 (or the pseudogene TRBV3-2) and TRBJ2-1, with 7 bases aligning to TRBD2. The V gene's germline CDR1 is LGHDT and CDR2 YNNKEL (reference sequence). The CDR3 runs to 16 residues. V dropped 0 bases and J dropped 0; count of bases not matched to a gene: 2. CDR3 region: CASSQEGGGSYNEQFF. The CDR3 bases are TGTGCCAGCAGCCAAGAGGGGGGGGGCTCCTACAATGAGCAGTTCTTC.

The genes are TRBV27 and TRBJ2-7; maybe TRBD1 (6 bases). This CDR3 is 12 amino acids long. The V end lost 6 bases, the J end lost 4 bases, and 10 bases lay between the germline ends. Germline CDR1 MNHEY, CDR2 SMNVEV (reference sequence). The CDR3 region is CASSIQGYEQYF. The CDR3 DNA reads as TGTGCCAGCAGCATACAGGGTTACGAGCAGTACTTC.

The CDR3 here is CAISESASDSPLHF. The CDR3 DNA is TGTGCCATCAGTGAGTCAGCATCCGATTCACCCCTCCACTTT. The chain has TRBV10-3 and TRBJ1-6; D remains unclear. Germline V gene lookup returns CDR1 ENHRY and CDR2 SYGVKD. The CDR3 is made up of 14 amino acids. Deletions cut 0 bases from V and 8 bases from J, with 8 bases between.

This clone was detected only once. The chain recombines TRBV11-2 with TRBJ2-3; D is undetermined. Germline V gene sequence: CDR1 SGHAT, CDR2 FQNNGV. Trimming pared 6 bases from V and 1 base from J, leaving 14 bases between. The CDR3 loop spans 15 amino acids. This CDR3 is CASRVFATGTDTQYF. Written as DNA, the CDR3 is TGTGCCAGCAGGGTTTTTGCAACTGGCACAGATACGCAGTATTTT.

The chain is built from TRBV18 and TRBJ2-1; D perhaps matches TRBD1 (5 bases). Trimming removed 6 bases from V and 15 bases from J, with 15 bases in between. The germline gives CDR1 KGHSH, CDR2 LQKENI. This CDR3 region has 11 residues. The CDR3 sequence is CASSLGQGRFF. In nucleotides, the CDR3 is TGTGCCAGCTCCCTCGGGCAGGGCAGGTTCTTC.

The genes are TRBV19 and TRBJ1-2; D gene unclear. Germline lookup yields CDR1 LNHDA and CDR2 SQIVND (reference sequence). Trimming shortened V by 1 base and J by 2 bases, and 8 bases separated the two germline ends. This CDR3 is 14 amino acids long. CDR3: CASSIVAANYGYTF. The DNA of the CDR3 is TGTGCCAGTAGTATAGTGGCGGCGAACTATGGCTACACCTTC.

The gene calls are TRBV9 and TRBJ1-2, with 10 positions matching TRBD1. Germline trimming cut 4 bases from V and 2 bases from J; bases unmatched to any gene: 11. Per the germline V gene, CDR1 is SGDLS and CDR2 is YYNGEE. This CDR3 has 17 amino acids. The CDR3 region is CASSQRGGQGRNYGYTF. The CDR3 nucleotides are TGTGCCAGCAGCCAGCGAGGGGGACAGGGGAGGAACTATGGCTACACCTTC.

The V call is TRBV19, the J call TRBJ1-4; D is uncertain. Germline loops: CDR1 LNHDA, CDR2 SQIVND (reference sequence). There are 14 residues in the CDR3. The germline V and J ends were trimmed by 2 bases and 8 bases, with 12 bases remaining between them. The CDR3 coding sequence is TGTGCCAGTAGTATACAGGTTGCGGGGGAAAAACTGTTTTTT. Translated, it gives CASSIQVAGEKLFF.

V gene TRBV7-9 combines with J gene TRBJ1-5, with D tentatively TRBD1 (5 bases). Germline V gene data show CDR1 as SEHNR and CDR2 as FQNEAQ (reference sequence). The CDR3 runs to 14 residues. The germline V and J ends were trimmed by 3 bases and 6 bases, with 12 bases remaining between them. CDR3 DNA: TGTGCCAGCAGCTTCAGTGGGGGGGGTCAGCCCCAGCATTTT. Its protein is CASSFSGGGQPQHF.

The chain has TRBV18 and TRBJ1-2; 9 positions agree with TRBD1. This CDR3 is 13 amino acids long. Germline CDR1 and CDR2: KGHSH and LQKENI. The ends lost 3 bases at V and 6 bases at J; junction bases unmatched: 2. In DNA form, the CDR3 reads TGTGCCAGCTCACCCGGGACAGGGAATGGCTACACCTTC. Its translation is CASSPGTGNGYTF.

This chain connects TRBV27 to TRBJ1-2; 9 nucleotides align to TRBD1. V lost 6 bases to trimming and J lost 8 bases; unmatched junction nucleotides: 7. This CDR3 contains 13 residues. Germline V gene data show CDR1 as MNHEY and CDR2 as SMNVEV (reference sequence). CDR3 bases: TGTGCCAGCAGCTGGGACAGGGCAGGGGGCTACACCTTC. Residues: CASSWDRAGGYTF.

V usage is TRBV12-5 and J usage is TRBJ2-1, with 8 bases fitting TRBD1. V lost 7 bases to trimming and J lost 3 bases; unmatched junction nucleotides: 5. The CDR3 is 14 residues long. CDR1 is LGHNT, CDR2 FRNRAP, per germline. DNA for the CDR3: TGTGCTAGTGAAGGACAGGGATTCTACAATGAGCAGTTCTTC. This encodes CASEGQGFYNEQFF. Variable domain in full (rest from reference TRBV12-5 and TRBJ2-1): DARVTQTPRHKVTEMGQEVTMRCQPILGHNTVFWYRQTMMQGLELLAYFRNRAPLDDSGMPKDRFSAEMPDATLATLKIQPSEPRDSAVYFCASEGQGFYNEQFFGPGTRLTVL.

This chain connects TRBV10-3 to TRBJ2-7; TRBD1 aligns across 9 bases. This CDR3 region has 15 residues. Germline lookup yields CDR1 ENHRY and CDR2 SYGVKD. V shed 2 bases, J shed 0 bases, and the junction held 2 bases outside the gene matches. The CDR3 reads CAISELTGGSYEQYF. Here the CDR3 DNA reads TGTGCCATCAGTGAGCTGACAGGGGGCTCCTACGAGCAGTACTTC.

The chain links TRBV24-1 to TRBJ1-2, with a weak D call TRBD1 (5 bases). Per the germline V gene, CDR1 is KGHDR and CDR2 is SFDVKD. This CDR3 is built from 15 residues. The V and J ends lost 3 bases and 0 bases respectively, with 10 bases between them. The CDR3 protein is CATSDPRQTNYGYTF. CDR3 nucleotides: TGTGCCACCAGTGATCCCAGACAGACTAACTATGGCTACACCTTC.

The CDR3 nucleotides read TGTGCCAGCAGTTATGTGGCTGTGGGGGCCAACGTCCTGACTTTC. It is translated as CASSYVAVGANVLTF. V gene TRBV6-6 combines with J gene TRBJ2-6, with no clear D. The CDR3 is 15 residues long. The V and J ends lost 3 bases and 4 bases respectively, with 10 bases between them. The germline gives CDR1 MNHNY, CDR2 SVGAGI (reference sequence).

The chain links TRBV2 to TRBJ1-2; possibly TRBD1 for D (5 bases). Germline V gene data show CDR1 as SNHLY and CDR2 as FYNNEI. This CDR3 contains 12 residues. V dropped 1 base and J dropped 8 bases, with 8 bases sitting between them. As DNA, the CDR3 is TGTGCCAGCAGTGAAGAGACAGAAGGCTACACCTTC. Residues: CASSEETEGYTF.

This clone has a single count. The V gene is TRBV7-6, the J gene TRBJ1-1, with a tentative D call TRBD1 (5 bases). The CDR3 contains 16 residues. Germline lookup yields CDR1 SGHVS and CDR2 FNYEAQ. V shed 1 base and J shed 4 bases, with 16 bases lying between them. CDR3 protein: CASSLGWGDWGTEAFF. The CDR3 DNA is TGTGCCAGCAGCTTAGGGTGGGGGGACTGGGGCACTGAAGCTTTCTTT.

V gene TRBV6-2 or TRBV6-3 combines with J gene TRBJ1-2, with D perhaps TRBD1 (6 bases). V gave up 2 bases and J gave up 6 bases, with 19 bases separating them. Looked up from germline, CDR1 is MNHEY and CDR2 is SVGEGT. This CDR3 region has 16 residues. CDR3 DNA sequence: TGTGCCAGCAGTTACGGACAGATCTCCATGAAAGATGGCTACACCTTC. This gives the protein CASSYGQISMKDGYTF.

The gene calls are TRBV5-5 and TRBJ1-1; D not resolved. Germline assignment: CDR1 SGHKS and CDR2 YYEKEE (reference sequence). The CDR3 runs 13 residues. The V end was cut by 4 bases, the J end by 1 base, with 8 bases between. CDR3 nucleotides: TGTGCCAGCAGCCAGGCGTCGAACACTGAAGCTTTCTTT. The encoded protein is CASSQASNTEAFF.

Concerning this clone itself: The DNA is left out, because the CDR3 cannot be placed on it with certainty; the CDR3 is given as TCRdb lists it. The V and J genes are TRBV3-1 (or the pseudogene TRBV3-2) and TRBJ1-1. Germline-derived CDR1 and CDR2 are LGHDT and YNNKEL (reference sequence). A total of 14 residues make up the CDR3, ends included. CDR3 protein: CASSQDWVGSGTFF.

CDR3 loop: CASRTEGAGRGGYTF. CDR3 coding DNA: TGTGCCAGCAGAACGGAGGGCGCCGGTCGGGGTGGCTACACCTTC. The V call is TRBV7-2, the J call TRBJ1-2; no definite D call. The CDR3 length is 15 residues. Germline lookup yields CDR1 SGHTA and CDR2 FQGNSA. Trimming cost V 6 bases and J 7 bases, with 21 bases left between them.

This chain links TRBV19 with TRBJ2-7; 8 bases line up with TRBD1. After removal of 4 bases from V and 3 bases from J, the junction contained 5 bases not matched to a gene. Germline assignment: CDR1 LNHDA and CDR2 SQIVND (reference sequence). This CDR3 region has 14 residues. The CDR3 nucleotides are TGTGCCAGTAGTAACCGACAGGGGAGCTACGAGCAGTACTTC. The encoded protein is CASSNRQGSYEQYF.

The J gene is TRBJ1-2, the V gene TRBV6-5; a weak D match, TRBD1 (6 bases). V was clipped by 2 bases and J by 5 bases, with 15 bases between them. The germline V gene has CDR1 MNHEY and CDR2 SVGAGI. The CDR3 is made up of 15 amino acids. The CDR3 coding sequence is TGTGCCAGCAGTTACGACTCAGGGGATCGGTATGGCTACACCTTC. Translation gives CASSYDSGDRYGYTF.

This chain links TRBV6-5 with TRBJ2-1; tentative D call: TRBD1 (5 bases). This CDR3 region has 13 residues. Looked up from germline, CDR1 is MNHEY and CDR2 is SVGAGI. Trimming took 7 bases from V and 2 from J, leaving 9 bases between them. The CDR3 region is CASTLGAYNEQFF. In DNA, the CDR3 is TGTGCCAGCACCCTAGGGGCCTACAATGAGCAGTTCTTC.

The chain combines TRBV7-9 with TRBJ1-3, with D perhaps TRBD1 (5 bases). Germline V lookup: CDR1 SEHNR, CDR2 FQNEAQ (reference sequence). CDR3 size: 15 residues. V dropped 3 bases and J dropped 2 bases, with 11 bases sitting between them. In DNA, the CDR3 is TGTGCCAGCAGCTTTTGGGGCGCAGCTGGAAACACCATATATTTT. Amino acids: CASSFWGAAGNTIYF.

This rearrangement joins TRBV6-4 to TRBJ1-2; TRBD1 matches 10 bases. After removal of 4 bases from V and 4 bases from J, the junction contained 6 bases not matched to a gene. This CDR3 is built from 15 residues. Germline CDR1 reads MRHNA; CDR2 reads SNTAGT. CDR3 coding DNA: TGTGCCAGCAGTGTCTATGGGACAGGGGCCTATGGCTACACCTTC. This gives the protein CASSVYGTGAYGYTF.